This TCR beta chain was captured by sequencing in a study of T cell responses to AZD1222 COVID-19 vaccine. On this clone: As yet, its antigen is unknown.

Points from the study as a whole: Nearly half of the spike-specific TCRs reportedly recognize variant regions that carry no mutations.

The assay was immunoSEQ multiplex PCR, and TCRdb's table has in-frame clones only and misses some. The table includes 100,000 to 150,000 clones, 90% detected once. The sequence came from an adult in good health. Sequencing used peripheral blood, obtained on day 0 of AZD1222 vaccination.

In DNA form, the CDR3 reads TGTGCCAGCAGCTTCGTCGACAACTACGAGCAGTACTTC. Translation gives CASSFVDNYEQYF. The V and J genes are TRBV7-2 and TRBJ2-7; no clear D. V dropped 3 bases and J dropped 3 bases, with 9 bases sitting between them. CDR3 length equals 13 residues. Germline V gives CDR1 SGHTA, CDR2 FQGNSA.